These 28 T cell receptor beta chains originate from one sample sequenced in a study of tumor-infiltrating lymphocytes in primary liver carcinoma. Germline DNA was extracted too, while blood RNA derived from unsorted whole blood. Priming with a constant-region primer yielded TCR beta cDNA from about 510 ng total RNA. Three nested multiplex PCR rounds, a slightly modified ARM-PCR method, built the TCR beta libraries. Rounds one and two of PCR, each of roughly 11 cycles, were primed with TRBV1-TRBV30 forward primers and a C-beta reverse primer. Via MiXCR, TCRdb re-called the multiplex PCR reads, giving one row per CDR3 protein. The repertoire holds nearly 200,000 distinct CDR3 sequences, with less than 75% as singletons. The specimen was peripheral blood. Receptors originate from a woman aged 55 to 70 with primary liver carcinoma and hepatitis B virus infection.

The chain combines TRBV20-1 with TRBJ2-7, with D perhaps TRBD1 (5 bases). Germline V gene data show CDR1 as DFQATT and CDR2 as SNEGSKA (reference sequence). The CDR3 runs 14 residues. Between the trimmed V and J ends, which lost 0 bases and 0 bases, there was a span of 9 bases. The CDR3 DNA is TGCAGTGCTAGAGAAGGGGCGGTCTCCTACGAGCAGTACTTC. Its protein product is CSAREGAVSYEQYF.

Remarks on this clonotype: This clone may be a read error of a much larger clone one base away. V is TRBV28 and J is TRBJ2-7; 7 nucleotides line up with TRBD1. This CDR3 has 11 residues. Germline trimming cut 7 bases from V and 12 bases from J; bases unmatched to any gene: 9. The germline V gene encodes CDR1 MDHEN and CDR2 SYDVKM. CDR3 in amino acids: CASTSRTGRYF. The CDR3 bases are TGTGCCAGCACTTCGCGGACAGGCCGGTACTTC.

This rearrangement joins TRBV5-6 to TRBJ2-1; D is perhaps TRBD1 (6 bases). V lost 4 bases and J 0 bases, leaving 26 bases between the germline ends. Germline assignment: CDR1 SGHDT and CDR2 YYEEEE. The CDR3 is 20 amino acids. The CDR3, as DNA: TGTGCCAGCAGCCATCCCCCGGGACAATTGGAGCTCGGCTCCTACAATGAGCAGTTCTTC. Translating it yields CASSHPPGQLELGSYNEQFF.

CDR3 amino acids: CASNSGLADYNEQFF. As DNA, the CDR3 is TGTGCCAGCAACTCTGGACTAGCGGACTACAATGAGCAGTTCTTC. The chain employs TRBV7-9 and TRBJ2-1, with 10 bases aligning to TRBD2. The CDR3 is 15 residues long. Germline V gene lookup returns CDR1 SEHNR and CDR2 FQNEAQ (reference sequence). J lost 3 bases, V lost 7 bases, and 6 bases had no gene match.

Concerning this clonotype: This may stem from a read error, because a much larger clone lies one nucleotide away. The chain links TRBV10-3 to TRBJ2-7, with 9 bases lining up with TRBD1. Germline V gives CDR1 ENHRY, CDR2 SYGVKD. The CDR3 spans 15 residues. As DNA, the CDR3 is TGTGCCATCAGTAGTTACCAGGACAGGGGATACGGGCAGTACTTC. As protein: CAISSYQDRGYGQYF.

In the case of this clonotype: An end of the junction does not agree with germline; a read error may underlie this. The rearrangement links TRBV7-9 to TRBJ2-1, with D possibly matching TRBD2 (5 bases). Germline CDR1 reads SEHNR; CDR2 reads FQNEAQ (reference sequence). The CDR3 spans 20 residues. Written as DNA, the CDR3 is TGTGCCAGCAGCTTAGCGCTAAGCTACCTAACGGGAAGGTCCTACAAGGAGCAGTTCTTC. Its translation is CASSLALSYLTGRSYKEQFF.

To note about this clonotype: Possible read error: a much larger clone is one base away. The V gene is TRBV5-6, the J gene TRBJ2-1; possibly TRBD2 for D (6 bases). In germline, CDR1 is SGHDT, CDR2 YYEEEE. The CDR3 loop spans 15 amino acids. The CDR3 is CASSFSGSSYNEQLF. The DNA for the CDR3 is TGTGCCAGCAGCTTTTCCGGGAGCTCCTACAATGAGCAGCTCTTC.

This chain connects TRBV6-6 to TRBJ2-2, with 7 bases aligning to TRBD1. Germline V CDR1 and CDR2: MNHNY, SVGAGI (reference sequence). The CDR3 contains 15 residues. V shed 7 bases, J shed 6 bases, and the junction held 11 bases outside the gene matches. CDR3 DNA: TGTGCCAGCAATAGAAAGGGGGCGGTCTCCGGGGAGCTGTTTTTT. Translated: CASNRKGAVSGELFF.

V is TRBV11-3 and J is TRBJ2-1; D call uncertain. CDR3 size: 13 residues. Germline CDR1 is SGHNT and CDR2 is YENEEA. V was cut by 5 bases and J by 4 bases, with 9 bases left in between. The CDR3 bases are TGTGCCAGCAGCGTAGCCAGGTACAATGAGCAGTTCTTC. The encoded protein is CASSVARYNEQFF.

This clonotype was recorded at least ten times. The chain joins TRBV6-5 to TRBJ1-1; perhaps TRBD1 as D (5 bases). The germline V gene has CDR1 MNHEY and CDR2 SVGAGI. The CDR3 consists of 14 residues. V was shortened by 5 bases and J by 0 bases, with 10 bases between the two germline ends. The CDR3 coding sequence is TGTGCCAGCAGTCTGAGGGGAGTGAACACTGAAGCTTTCTTT. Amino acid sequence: CASSLRGVNTEAFF.

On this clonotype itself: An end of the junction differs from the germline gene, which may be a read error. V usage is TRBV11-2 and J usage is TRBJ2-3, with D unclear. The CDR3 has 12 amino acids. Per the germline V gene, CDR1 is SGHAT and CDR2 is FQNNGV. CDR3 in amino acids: CASSPCADTQFF. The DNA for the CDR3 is TGTGCCAGTAGCCCCTGTGCGGATACGCAGTTTTTT.

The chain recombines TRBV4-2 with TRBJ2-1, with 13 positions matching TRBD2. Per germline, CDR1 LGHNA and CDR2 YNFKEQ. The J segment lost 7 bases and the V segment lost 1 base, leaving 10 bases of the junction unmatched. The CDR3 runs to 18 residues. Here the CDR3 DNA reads TGTGCCAGCAGCCAAGTTTCCGGGACTAGCGGGATGTCTAATGAGCAGTTCTTC. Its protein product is CASSQVSGTSGMSNEQFF.

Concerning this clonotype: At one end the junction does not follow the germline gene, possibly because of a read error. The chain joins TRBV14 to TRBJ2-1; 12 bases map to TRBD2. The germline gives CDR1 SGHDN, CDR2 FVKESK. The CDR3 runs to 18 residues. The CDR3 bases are TGTGCCAGCAGCAATCGGACTAGCGGGATTGACTCCTACAATGGGCAGTTCTTC. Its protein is CASSNRTSGIDSYNGQFF.

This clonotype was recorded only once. This CDR3 reads CASSLMQGLNTGEIFF. The CDR3 DNA follows: TGTGCCAGCAGCTTAATGCAGGGGTTGAACACCGGGGAGATATTTTTT. This sequence joins TRBV11-2 and TRBJ2-2; D possibly corresponds to TRBD1 (6 bases). V gave up 2 bases and J gave up 17 bases, with 27 bases separating them. Germline V CDR1 and CDR2: SGHAT, FQNNGV. This CDR3 is built from 16 residues.

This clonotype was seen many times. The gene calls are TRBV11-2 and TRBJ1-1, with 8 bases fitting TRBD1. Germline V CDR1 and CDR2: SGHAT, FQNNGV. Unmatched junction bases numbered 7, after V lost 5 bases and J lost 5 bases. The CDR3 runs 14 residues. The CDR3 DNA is TGTGCCAGCAGCCGCGGACAGGGTTATACTGAAGCTTTCTTT. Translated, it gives CASSRGQGYTEAFF.

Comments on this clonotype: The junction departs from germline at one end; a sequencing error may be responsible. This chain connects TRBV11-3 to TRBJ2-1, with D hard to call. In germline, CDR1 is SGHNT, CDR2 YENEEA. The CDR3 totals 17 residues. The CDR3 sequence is CTSSLDPRSPAYNEQFF. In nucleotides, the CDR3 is TGTACCAGCAGCTTAGATCCAAGATCCCCTGCCTATAATGAGCAGTTCTTC.

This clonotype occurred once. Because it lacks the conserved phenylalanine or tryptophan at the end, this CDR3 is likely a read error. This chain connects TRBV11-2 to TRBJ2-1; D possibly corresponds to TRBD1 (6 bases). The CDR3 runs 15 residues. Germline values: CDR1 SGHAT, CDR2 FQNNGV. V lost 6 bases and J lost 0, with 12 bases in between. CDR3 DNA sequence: TGTGCCAGCAGTCCAACAGGGCCCTCCTACAATGAGCAGTTCGTC. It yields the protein CASSPTGPSYNEQFV.

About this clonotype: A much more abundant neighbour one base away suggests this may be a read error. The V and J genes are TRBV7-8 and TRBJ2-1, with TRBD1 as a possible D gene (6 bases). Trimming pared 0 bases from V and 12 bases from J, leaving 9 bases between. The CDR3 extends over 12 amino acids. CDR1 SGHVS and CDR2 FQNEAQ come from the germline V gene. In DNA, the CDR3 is TGTGCCAGCAGCTTAGCGAAGGGGGTGCAGTTCTTC. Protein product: CASSLAKGVQFF.

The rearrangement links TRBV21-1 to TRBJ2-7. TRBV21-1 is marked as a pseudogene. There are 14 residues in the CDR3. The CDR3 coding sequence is TGTGCCAGCAGAGAGTGGGCACAGCCCTACGAGCAGTACTTC. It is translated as CASREWAQPYEQYF.

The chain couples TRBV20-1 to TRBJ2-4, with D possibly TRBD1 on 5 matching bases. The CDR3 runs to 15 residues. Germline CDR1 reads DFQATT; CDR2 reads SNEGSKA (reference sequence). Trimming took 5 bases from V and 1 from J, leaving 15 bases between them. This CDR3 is CSASSLYRAKNIQYF. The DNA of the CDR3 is TGCAGTGCTTCATCCCTATACAGGGCCAAAAACATTCAGTACTTC.

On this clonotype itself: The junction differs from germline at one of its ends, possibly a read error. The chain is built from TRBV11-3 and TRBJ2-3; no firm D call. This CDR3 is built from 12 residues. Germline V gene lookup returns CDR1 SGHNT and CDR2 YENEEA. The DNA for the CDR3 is TGTGCCGGCAGCTCGCAGGAAAATACGCAGTATTTT. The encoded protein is CAGSSQENTQYF.

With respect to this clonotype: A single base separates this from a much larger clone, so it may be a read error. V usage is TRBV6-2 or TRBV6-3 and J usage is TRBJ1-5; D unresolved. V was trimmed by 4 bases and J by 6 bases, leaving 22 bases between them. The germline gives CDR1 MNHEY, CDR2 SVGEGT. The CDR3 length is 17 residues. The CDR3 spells CASSFSNHQRGSQPQHF. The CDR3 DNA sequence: TGTGCCAGCAGTTTCTCGAATCACCAACGGGGAAGTCAGCCCCAGCATTTT.

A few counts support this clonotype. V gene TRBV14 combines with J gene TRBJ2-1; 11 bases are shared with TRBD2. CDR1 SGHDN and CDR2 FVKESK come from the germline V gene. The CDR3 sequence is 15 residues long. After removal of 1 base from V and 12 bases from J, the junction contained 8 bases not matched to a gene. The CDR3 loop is CASSQATSGSYRQFF. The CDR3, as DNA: TGTGCCAGCAGCCAAGCCACTAGCGGGAGCTATAGGCAGTTCTTC.

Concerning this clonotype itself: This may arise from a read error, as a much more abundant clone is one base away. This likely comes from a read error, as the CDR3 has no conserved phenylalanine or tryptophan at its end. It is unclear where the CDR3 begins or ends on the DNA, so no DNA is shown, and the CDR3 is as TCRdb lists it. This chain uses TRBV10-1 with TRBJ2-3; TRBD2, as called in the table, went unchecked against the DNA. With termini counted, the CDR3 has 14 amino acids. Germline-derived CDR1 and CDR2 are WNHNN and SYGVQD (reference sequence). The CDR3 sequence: CASSEDPLVPILYL.

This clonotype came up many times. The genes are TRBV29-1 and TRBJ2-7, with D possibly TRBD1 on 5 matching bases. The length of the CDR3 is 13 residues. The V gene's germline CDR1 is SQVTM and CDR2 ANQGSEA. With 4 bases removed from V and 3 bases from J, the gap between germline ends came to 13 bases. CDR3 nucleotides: TGCAGCGTTGTTGGTGGACAAATCTACGAGCAGTACTTC. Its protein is CSVVGGQIYEQYF.

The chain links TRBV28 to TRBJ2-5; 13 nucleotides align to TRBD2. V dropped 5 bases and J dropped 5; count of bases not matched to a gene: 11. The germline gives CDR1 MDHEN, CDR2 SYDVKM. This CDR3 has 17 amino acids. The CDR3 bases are TGTGCCAGCAGTCCCTGGACTAGCGGGAGAAGATCGGAGACCCAGTACTTC. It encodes CASSPWTSGRRSETQYF.

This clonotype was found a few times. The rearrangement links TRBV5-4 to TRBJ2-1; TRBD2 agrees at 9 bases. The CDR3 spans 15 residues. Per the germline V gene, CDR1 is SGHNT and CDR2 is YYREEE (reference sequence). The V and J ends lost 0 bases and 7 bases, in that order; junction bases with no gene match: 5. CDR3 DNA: TGTGCCAGCAGCTTGGATAGCGGGAGCTTTAATGAGCAGTTCTTC. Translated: CASSLDSGSFNEQFF.

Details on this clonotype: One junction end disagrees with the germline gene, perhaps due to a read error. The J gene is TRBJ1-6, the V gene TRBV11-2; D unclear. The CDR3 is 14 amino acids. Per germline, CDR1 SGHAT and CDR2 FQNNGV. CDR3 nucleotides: TGTGTCAGCAGCCCCGCCGGCGGAGATTCACCCCTCCATTTT. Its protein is CVSSPAGGDSPLHF.